This TCR beta chain was documented in a study of blood T cell repertoires in COVID-19. Study as a whole: Collection of acute and convalescent COVID-19 samples took place in the United States, Italy and Spain. T cells, B-cell-depleted T cells, or PBMCs supplied cDNA or gDNA.

Authors' processing steps: Amplification from reference gene primers served as the basis for estimated nucleated cell counts. Generated by immunoSEQ multiplex PCR, the TCRdb table keeps only in-frame clones and is missing some. V, J and clone size reflect that table, while D and trimming were determined from the DNA. The top ten hold around 14% of the sample, which has a few hundred thousand clones, 86% seen once. CDR1 SGHDN and CDR2 FVKESK come from the germline V gene. The CDR3 covers 12 residues. V was trimmed by 1 base and J by 7 bases, leaving 7 bases between them. Enrollment of patients from Seattle took place during active infection, with longitudinal follow-up.

Sequencing was performed on peripheral blood. The chain uses TRBV14 and TRBJ1-2; D ambiguous. This receptor was taken from a woman aged 65 to 85 with COVID-19, enrolled during active disease. The CDR3 coding sequence is TGTGCCAGCAGCCAAGTTGGGAGTGGCTACACCTTC. Amino acids: CASSQVGSGYTF.